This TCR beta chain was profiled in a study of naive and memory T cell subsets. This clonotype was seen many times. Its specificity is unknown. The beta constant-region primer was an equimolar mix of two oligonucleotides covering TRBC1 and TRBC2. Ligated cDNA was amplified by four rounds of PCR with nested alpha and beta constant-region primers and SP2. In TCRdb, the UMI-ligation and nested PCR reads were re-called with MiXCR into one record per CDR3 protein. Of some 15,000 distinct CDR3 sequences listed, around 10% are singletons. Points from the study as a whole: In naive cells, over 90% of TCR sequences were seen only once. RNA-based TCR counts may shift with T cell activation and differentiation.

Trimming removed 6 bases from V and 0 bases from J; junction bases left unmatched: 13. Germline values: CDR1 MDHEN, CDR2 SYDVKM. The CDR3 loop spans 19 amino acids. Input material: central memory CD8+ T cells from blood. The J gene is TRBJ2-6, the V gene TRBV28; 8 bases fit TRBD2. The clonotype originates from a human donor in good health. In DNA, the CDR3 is TGTGCCAGCAGGCCCCTGTGGAGCGGGGGCCCCTCTGGGGCCAACGTCCTGACTTTC. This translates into CASRPLWSGGPSGANVLTF.